This T cell receptor beta chain was documented in a study of T cells in Graves' hyperthyroidism and ophthalmopathy (dated by TCRdb to 2018 to 2020). At the level of the whole study: Peripheral blood was collected at initial diagnosis, before any treatment. TCR V-J signatures able to tell the groups apart were searched for in a discovery cohort of 95 to 100 patients, of whom roughly 42 had Graves' ophthalmopathy and more than 55 had stable Graves' hyperthyroidism. An independent validation cohort of 18 to 20 hyperthyroidism patients and about 16 patients who later progressed to ophthalmopathy tested prospective prediction of ophthalmopathy. For training and testing, the 100 or so patients in the discovery cohort were randomly divided in a 7:3 ratio. Thyroid tissue and blood T-cell repertoires from about six Graves' hyperthyroidism patients were also compared in the study. After blood sampling, hyperthyroidism patients were treated with methimazole at a starting dose of 30 mg daily, and ophthalmopathy patients were treated with high-dose intravenous methylprednisolone. According to the paper, TCR Vbeta CDR3 sequencing was carried out on over 130 peripheral blood samples, which came from approximately 41 ophthalmopathy, under 80 hyperthyroidism and roughly 17 progressor patients.

What the research found in general, with its limitations: In validation, progression to ophthalmopathy was predicted by the model with around 70% sensitivity and just over 72% specificity, a median of approximately 6.5 months before onset. A 13 V-J signature model separated ophthalmopathy from stable hyperthyroidism, with nearly 90% sensitivity and around 84% specificity in cross-validation and 80%/75% in testing. Most expanded thyroid clonotypes (frequency above 0.001) were also detected in blood, a finding suggesting that blood repertoires may reflect thyroid immune responses. No statistical method was used to fix the sample size in advance, and group allocation was not hidden from the investigators.

Moderately to severely active disease, a Clinical Activity Score of at least 3, a NOSPECS grade of at least 4, and a duration under 3 months were present in ophthalmopathy patients. The study excluded patients with uncontrolled infections, other autoimmune diseases, pregnancy or lactation. Diagnoses were based on clinical symptoms, serum thyroxine and TRAb, thyroid ultrasound and orbital computed tomography. Ficoll-Paque density gradient centrifugation was used to isolate PBMCs from around 9.1 ml of fresh peripheral blood. Total RNA was extracted with Trizol reagent, and quality was checked on an Agilent 2100 Bioanalyzer. This clonotype showed up just a few times. This receptor's antigen is unknown. At one boundary the junction diverges from the germline segment, which might be a read error. The TCR beta CDR3 regions were amplified from RNA transcripts. The first round of RT-PCR for the TCR CDR3 was performed with the HTBI primer set and the Qiagen OneStep RT-PCR kit. Libraries were constructed in a second round of multiplex PCR, after which size selection and purification were performed. The libraries were sequenced on an Illumina HiSeq2000 using paired-end 100 bp reads. Under the source paper's analysis protocol: SOAPnuke was used to process the raw data, removing reads that contained adapters or uncalled bases, had a mean Phred below 15, or lacked an exact match to the constant primer or identifier. High-quality paired reads were merged with COPE v1.2.5, and unique nucleotide sequences were defined as clonotypes. Clonotypes were aligned to IMGT TRBV, TRBD and TRBJ reference segments using MiTCR v1.1. Analysis was restricted to V-J combinations with a frequency above 0.0001, which covered approximately 99% of repertoires. The TCS score was defined as F50 (clonal expansion) divided by E x V (chaos), with BLOSUM62-based TCRdist calculated between CDR3 peptides within each V-J. Welch's t-statistics and random forest reduced 500 to 650 V-J features to fewer than 15, which were used in a naive Bayes classifier (R e1071). The public sequencing data were trimmed at Q25 with fastp and processed into clonotypes with MiXCR by TCRdb, which kept only in-frame beta chains. A single entry per CDR3 protein holds the most common genes and DNA from its merged rows. The V and J calls and clone size are TCRdb's, not the authors'. The sample has 660,000 or so distinct CDR3 sequences on record, less than 25% of them singletons. 30% to 40% of the sample lies in the top ten.

From its cysteine to its phenylalanine, the CDR3 spans 13 amino acids. CDR3 DNA is the only sequence kept; it has 39 bases, read in frame from the first base. As encoded in the germline V gene, CDR1 is KGHSH while CDR2 is LQKENI. The source is a young man with Graves' ophthalmopathy. Material for sequencing was blood. The sequence is built from TRBV18 and TRBJ2-2; 6 matching bases give a weak D call of TRBD2. The CDR3 is CASSQLSTGGLFF. The DNA reads TGTGCCAGCTCCCAACTAAGCACCGGGGGGCTGTTTTTT.